These 7 T cell receptor beta chains were sequenced from one sample in a study of radiotherapy plus CTLA-4 blockade in lung cancer. Data came from immunoSEQ multiplex PCR; TCRdb stores just in-frame clones and leaves some out. Of 90,000 to 100,000 clones listed, approximately 75% were seen once; the top ten hold 2.5% to 3%. The sample here was peripheral blood, taken from a patient treated with radiotherapy plus ipilimumab. All receptors come from a human donor with non-small cell lung cancer who had a partial response to radiotherapy plus ipilimumab. Some clones in this sample may be carry-over from other donors' samples.

The chain employs TRBV7-2 and TRBJ2-3; 8 nucleotides agree with TRBD2. The CDR3 has 15 residues. The germline gives CDR1 SGHTA, CDR2 FQGNSA. Trimming removed 5 bases from V and 7 bases from J; junction bases left unmatched: 11. CDR3 sequence (DNA): TGTGCCAGCAGCCCCGGGGGGGTAGGGAGAAATACGCAGTATTTT. It yields the protein CASSPGGVGRNTQYF.

The V gene is TRBV28, the J gene TRBJ2-7; 7 positions agree with TRBD2. Unmatched junction bases numbered 9, after V lost 7 bases and J lost 0 bases. The CDR3 extends over 15 amino acids. Germline V gene data show CDR1 as MDHEN and CDR2 as SYDVKM. The CDR3 here is CASTRSGVSSYEQYF. The DNA of the CDR3 is TGTGCCAGCACCAGAAGCGGGGTTAGCTCCTACGAGCAGTACTTC.

The chain recombines TRBV19 with TRBJ2-7, with 11 bases lining up with TRBD2. The CDR3 runs to 15 residues. Germline CDR1 LNHDA, CDR2 SQIVND (reference sequence). V lost 1 base, J lost 4 bases, and 3 bases stayed unmatched. The CDR3 sequence is CASSIAGTSGYEQYF. DNA of the CDR3: TGTGCCAGTAGTATAGCCGGGACTAGCGGATACGAGCAGTACTTC.

The J gene is TRBJ2-7, the V gene TRBV7-9, with 7 bases fitting TRBD1. J lost 8 bases, V lost 4 bases, and 14 bases had no gene match. CDR1 SEHNR and CDR2 FQNEAQ come from the germline V gene (reference sequence). The CDR3 totals 15 residues. The CDR3 loop reads CASSSVAGTDYKQYF. The CDR3 bases are TGTGCCAGCAGCTCCGTAGCCGGGACAGATTACAAGCAGTACTTC.

The table lists this clone with a count of one. The genes are TRBV19 and TRBJ2-2; possible D gene TRBD1, 5 bases. Trimming removed 8 bases from V and 7 bases from J, with 17 bases in between. Per germline, CDR1 LNHDA and CDR2 SQIVND (reference sequence). CDR3 length: 14 amino acids. Here the CDR3 reads CASSEDTFFGELFF. The CDR3 bases are TGTGCCAGTTCCGAGGACACCTTCTTCGGGGAGCTGTTTTTT.

The chain couples TRBV29-1 to TRBJ1-1, with D tentatively TRBD1 (5 bases). Deletions cut 6 bases from V and 0 bases from J, with 11 bases between. This CDR3 has 13 amino acids. Germline CDR1 SQVTM, CDR2 ANQGSEA. The CDR3 region is CSVHRNLNTEAFF. The CDR3 region has the DNA TGCAGCGTCCACAGGAACTTGAACACTGAAGCTTTCTTT.

This sequence joins TRBV5-1 and TRBJ1-2, with D uncertain. CDR3 size: 13 residues. CDR1 and CDR2 from the germline V gene are SGHRS and YFSETQ. V lost 0 bases, J lost 4 bases, and 7 bases lay in between. CDR3 in amino acids: CASSLDSSYGYTF. Here the CDR3 DNA reads TGCGCCAGCAGCTTGGACAGTTCCTATGGCTACACCTTC.